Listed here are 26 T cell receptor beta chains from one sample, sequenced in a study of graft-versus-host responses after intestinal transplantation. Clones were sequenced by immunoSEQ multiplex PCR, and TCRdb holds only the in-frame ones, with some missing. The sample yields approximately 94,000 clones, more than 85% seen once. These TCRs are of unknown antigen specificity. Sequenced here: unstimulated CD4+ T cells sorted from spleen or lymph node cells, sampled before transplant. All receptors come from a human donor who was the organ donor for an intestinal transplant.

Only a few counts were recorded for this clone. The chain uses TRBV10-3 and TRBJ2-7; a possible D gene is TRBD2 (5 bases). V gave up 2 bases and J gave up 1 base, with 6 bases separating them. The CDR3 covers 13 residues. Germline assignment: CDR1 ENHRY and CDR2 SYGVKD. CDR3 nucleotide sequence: TGTGCCATCAGTGAGCGGGGTTCCTACGAGCAGTACTTC. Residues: CAISERGSYEQYF.

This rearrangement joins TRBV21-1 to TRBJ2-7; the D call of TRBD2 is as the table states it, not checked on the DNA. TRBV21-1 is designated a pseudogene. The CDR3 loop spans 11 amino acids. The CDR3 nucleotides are TGTGCCAGCAGCGTGCGCTACGAGCAGTACTTC. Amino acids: CASSVRYEQYF.

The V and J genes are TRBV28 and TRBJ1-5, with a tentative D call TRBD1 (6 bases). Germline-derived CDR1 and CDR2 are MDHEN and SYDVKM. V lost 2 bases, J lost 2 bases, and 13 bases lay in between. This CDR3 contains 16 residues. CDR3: CASSLRQGKGNQPQHF. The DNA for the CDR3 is TGTGCCAGCAGTTTACGGCAGGGGAAGGGCAATCAGCCCCAGCATTTT.

The DNA of the CDR3 is TGTGCCATCAGTGAGAACCGGGACAGCAATCAGCCCCAGCATTTT. It translates to CAISENRDSNQPQHF. The V gene is TRBV10-3, the J gene TRBJ1-5, with D possibly matching TRBD1 (5 bases). The V end lost 2 bases, the J end lost 1 base, and 9 bases lay between the germline ends. The CDR3 is made up of 15 amino acids. Germline V CDR1 and CDR2: ENHRY, SYGVKD.

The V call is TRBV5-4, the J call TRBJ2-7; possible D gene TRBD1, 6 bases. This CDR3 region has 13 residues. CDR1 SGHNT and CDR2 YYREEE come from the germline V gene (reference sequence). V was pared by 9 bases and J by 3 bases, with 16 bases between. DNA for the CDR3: TGTGCCACCCGGGTGCAGGGGATCTACGAGCAGTACTTC. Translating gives CATRVQGIYEQYF.

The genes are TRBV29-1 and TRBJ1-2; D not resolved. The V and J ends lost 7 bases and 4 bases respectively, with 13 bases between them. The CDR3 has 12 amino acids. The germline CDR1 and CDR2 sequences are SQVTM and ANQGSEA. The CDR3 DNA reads TGCAGCGCTGGTGAGCTCCCCTATGGCTACACCTTC. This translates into CSAGELPYGYTF.

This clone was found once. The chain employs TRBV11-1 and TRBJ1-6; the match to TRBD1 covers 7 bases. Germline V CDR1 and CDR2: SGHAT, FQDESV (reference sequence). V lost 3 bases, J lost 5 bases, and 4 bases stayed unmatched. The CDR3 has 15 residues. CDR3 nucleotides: TGTGCCAGCAGCTTTACAGGGGTCAATAATTCACCCCTCCACTTT. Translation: CASSFTGVNNSPLHF.

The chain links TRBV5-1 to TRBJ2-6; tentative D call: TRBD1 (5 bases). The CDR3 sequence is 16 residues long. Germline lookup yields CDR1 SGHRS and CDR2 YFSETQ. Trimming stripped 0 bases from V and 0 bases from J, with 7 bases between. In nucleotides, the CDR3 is TGCGCCAGCAGCTTGGTGGGGCTCTCTGGGGCCAACGTCCTGACTTTC. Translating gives CASSLVGLSGANVLTF.

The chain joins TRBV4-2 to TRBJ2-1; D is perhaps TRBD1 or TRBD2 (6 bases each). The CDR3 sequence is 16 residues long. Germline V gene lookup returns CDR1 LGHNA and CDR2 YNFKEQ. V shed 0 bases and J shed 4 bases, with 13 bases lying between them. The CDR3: CASSQDGGGFYNEQFF. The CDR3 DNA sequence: TGTGCCAGCAGCCAAGATGGAGGGGGGTTTTACAATGAGCAGTTCTTC.

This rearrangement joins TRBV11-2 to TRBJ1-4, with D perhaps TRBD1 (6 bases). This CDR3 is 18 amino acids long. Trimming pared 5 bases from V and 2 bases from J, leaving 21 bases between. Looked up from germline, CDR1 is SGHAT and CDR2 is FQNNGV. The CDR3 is CASSPRGGADFTNEKLFF. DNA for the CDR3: TGTGCCAGCAGCCCACGCGGGGGCGCGGATTTTACTAATGAAAAACTGTTTTTT.

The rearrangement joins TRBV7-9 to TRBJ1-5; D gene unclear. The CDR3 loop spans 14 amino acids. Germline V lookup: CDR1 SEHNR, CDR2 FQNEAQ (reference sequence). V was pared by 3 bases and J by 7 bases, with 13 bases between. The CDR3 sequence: CASSLAGPGQPQHF. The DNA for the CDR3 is TGTGCCAGCAGCTTGGCCGGGCCGGGCCAGCCCCAGCATTTT.

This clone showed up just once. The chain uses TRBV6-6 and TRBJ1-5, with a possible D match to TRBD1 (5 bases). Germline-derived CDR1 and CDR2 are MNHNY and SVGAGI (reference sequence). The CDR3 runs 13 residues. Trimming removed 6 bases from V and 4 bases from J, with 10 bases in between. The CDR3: CASRNDRNQPQHF. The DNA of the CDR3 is TGTGCCAGCAGAAACGACAGAAATCAGCCCCAGCATTTT.

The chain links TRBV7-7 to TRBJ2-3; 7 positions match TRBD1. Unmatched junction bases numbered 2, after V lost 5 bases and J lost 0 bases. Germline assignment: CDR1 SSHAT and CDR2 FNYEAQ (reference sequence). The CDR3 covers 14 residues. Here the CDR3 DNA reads TGTGCCAGCAGCCGGGACAGAAGCACAGATACGCAGTATTTT. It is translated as CASSRDRSTDTQYF.

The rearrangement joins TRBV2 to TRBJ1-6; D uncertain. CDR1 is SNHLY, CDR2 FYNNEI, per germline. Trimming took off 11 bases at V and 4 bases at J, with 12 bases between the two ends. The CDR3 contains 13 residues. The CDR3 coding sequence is TGTGCCGCCCGGGCAGCGTATAATTCACCCCTCCACTTT. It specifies CAARAAYNSPLHF. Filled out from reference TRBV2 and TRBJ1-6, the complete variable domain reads EPEVTQTPSHQVTQMGQEVILRCVPISNHLYFYWYRQILGQKVEFLVSFYNNEISEKSEIFDDQFSVERPDGSNFTLKIRSTKLEDSAMYFCAARAAYNSPLHFGNGTRLTVT.

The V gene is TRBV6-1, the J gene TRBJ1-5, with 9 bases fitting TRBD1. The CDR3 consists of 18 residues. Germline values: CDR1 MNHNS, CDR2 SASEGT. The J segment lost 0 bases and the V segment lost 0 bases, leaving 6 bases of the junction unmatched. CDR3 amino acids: CASSEAGTGRYSNQPQHF. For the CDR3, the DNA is TGTGCCAGCAGTGAAGCGGGGACAGGGAGGTATAGCAATCAGCCCCAGCATTTT.

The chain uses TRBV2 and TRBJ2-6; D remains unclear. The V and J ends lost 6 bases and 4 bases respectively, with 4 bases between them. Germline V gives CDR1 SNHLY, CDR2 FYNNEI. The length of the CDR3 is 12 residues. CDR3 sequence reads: CASRAGANVLTF. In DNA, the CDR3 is TGTGCCAGCAGGGCCGGGGCCAACGTCCTGACTTTC.

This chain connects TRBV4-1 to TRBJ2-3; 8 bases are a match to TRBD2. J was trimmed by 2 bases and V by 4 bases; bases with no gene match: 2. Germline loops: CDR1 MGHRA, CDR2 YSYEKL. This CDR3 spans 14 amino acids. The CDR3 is CASSRGGHTDTQYF. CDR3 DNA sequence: TGCGCCAGCAGCCGCGGGGGGCACACAGATACGCAGTATTTT.

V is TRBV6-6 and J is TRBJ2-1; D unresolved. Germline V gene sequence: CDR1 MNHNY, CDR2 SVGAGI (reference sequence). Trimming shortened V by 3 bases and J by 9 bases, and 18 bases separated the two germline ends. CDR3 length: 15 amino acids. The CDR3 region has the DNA TGTGCCAGCAGTTATCACGAGGTGTCATATTCTGAGCAGTTCTTC. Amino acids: CASSYHEVSYSEQFF.

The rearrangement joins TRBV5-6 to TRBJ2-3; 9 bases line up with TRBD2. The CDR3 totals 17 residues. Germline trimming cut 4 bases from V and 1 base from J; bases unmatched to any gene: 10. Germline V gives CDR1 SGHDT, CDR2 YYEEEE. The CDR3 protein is CASSLPGGGGGTDTQYF. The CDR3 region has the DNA TGTGCCAGCAGCCTCCCCGGGGGCGGGGGGGGCACAGATACGCAGTATTTT.

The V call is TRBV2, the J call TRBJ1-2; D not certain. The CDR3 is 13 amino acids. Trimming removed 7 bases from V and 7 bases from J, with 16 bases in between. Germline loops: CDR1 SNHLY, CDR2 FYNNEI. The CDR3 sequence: CASIPDLGVGYTF. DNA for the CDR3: TGTGCCAGCATACCAGACCTGGGCGTTGGCTACACCTTC.

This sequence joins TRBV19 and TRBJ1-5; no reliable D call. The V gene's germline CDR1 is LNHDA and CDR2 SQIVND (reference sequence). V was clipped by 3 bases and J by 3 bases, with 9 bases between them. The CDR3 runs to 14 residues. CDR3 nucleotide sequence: TGTGCCAGTAGTATCGAGAGGTTCAATCAGCCCCAGCATTTT. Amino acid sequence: CASSIERFNQPQHF.

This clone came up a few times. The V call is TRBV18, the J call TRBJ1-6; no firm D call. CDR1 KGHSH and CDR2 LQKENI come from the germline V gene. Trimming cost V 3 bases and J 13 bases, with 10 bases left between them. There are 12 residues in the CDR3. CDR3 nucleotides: TGTGCCAGCTCACCGCCATTAGGCCCCCTCCACTTT. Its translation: CASSPPLGPLHF.

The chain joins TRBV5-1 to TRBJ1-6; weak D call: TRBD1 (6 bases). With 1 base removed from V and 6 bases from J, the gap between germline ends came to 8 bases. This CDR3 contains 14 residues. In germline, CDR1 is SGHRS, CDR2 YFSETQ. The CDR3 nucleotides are TGCGCCAGCAGCTTGCAGGGGAGTAATTCACCCCTCCACTTT. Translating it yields CASSLQGSNSPLHF.

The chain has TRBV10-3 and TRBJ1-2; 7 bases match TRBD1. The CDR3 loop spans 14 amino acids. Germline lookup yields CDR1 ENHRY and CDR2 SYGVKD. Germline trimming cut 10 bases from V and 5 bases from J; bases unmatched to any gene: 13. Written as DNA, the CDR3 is TGTGCCAGTGACGACCGGGACAGATTGTATGGCTACACCTTC. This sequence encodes CASDDRDRLYGYTF.

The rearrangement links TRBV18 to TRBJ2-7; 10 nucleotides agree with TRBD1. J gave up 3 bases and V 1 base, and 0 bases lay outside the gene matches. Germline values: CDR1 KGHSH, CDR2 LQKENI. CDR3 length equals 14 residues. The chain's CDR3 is CASSPRTGGYEQYF. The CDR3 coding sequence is TGTGCCAGCTCACCACGGACAGGGGGCTACGAGCAGTACTTC.

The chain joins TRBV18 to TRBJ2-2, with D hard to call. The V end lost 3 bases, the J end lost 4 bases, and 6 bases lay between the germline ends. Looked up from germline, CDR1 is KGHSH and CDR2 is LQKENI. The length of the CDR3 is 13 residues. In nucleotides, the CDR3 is TGTGCCAGCTCACCCTGGTCCACCGGGGAGCTGTTTTTT. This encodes CASSPWSTGELFF.